The sequence of this T cell receptor (beta chain) was determined in a study of blood T cell repertoires in COVID-19. Across the study: Acute-phase and convalescent COVID-19 samples originated in the United States, Italy and Spain. Sources were T cells, B-cell-depleted T cells, or PBMCs; the material itself was cDNA or gDNA.

Per the original data handling: Reference gene primer amplification gave nucleated cell count estimates. The method was immunoSEQ multiplex PCR; TCRdb's version includes in-frame clones alone and lacks a portion of them. V, J and clone size reflect that table, while D and trimming were determined from the DNA. This table has under 150,000 clones, about 91% appearing once. This clonotype originated in a human donor in a cohort sampled during active COVID-19. The sequencing sample was made of peripheral blood.

CDR3 in DNA: TGTGCCAGCAGCGTAGAAGCTAGCGGGGGGAGCACAGATACGCAGTATTTT. Translating gives CASSVEASGGSTDTQYF. The chain employs TRBV9 and TRBJ2-3; 11 bases line up with TRBD2. CDR3 length equals 17 residues. J gave up 0 bases and V 0 bases, and 3 bases lay outside the gene matches. Germline lookup yields CDR1 SGDLS and CDR2 YYNGEE. The entire variable domain, with the rest obtained from reference TRBV9 and TRBJ2-3, is as follows: DSGVTQTPKHLITATGQRVTLRCSPRSGDLSVYWYQQSLDQGLQFLIQYYNGEERAKGNILERFSAQQFPDLHSELNLSSLELGDSALYFCASSVEASGGSTDTQYFGPGTRLTVL.